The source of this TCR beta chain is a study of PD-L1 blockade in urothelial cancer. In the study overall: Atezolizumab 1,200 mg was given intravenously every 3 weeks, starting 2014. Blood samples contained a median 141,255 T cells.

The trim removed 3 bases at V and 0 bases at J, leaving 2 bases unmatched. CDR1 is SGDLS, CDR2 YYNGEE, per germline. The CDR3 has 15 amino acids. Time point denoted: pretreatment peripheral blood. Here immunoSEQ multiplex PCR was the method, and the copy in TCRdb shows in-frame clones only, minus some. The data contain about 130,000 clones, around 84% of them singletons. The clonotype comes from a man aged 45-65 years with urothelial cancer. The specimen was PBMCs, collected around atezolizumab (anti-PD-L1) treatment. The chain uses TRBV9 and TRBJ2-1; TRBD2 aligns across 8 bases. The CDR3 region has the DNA TGTGCCAGCAGCGGACTAGCGAGCTCCTACAATGAGCAGTTCTTC. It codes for CASSGLASSYNEQFF.